A single sample gave rise to the 14 T cell receptor beta chains below, sequenced in a study of control samples from healthy donors and cancer patients. The data were produced by immunoSEQ multiplex PCR, yet TCRdb's version contains in-frame clones alone and is incomplete. The sample holds some 90,000 clones, roughly nine tenths seen once. The sample consisted of blood. These receptors were collected from a woman in her sixties or seventies in good health.

This clone was seen just once. The chain joins TRBV28 to TRBJ1-2; 7 bases are a match to TRBD1. The CDR3 totals 13 residues. The germline CDR1 and CDR2 sequences are MDHEN and SYDVKM. V lost 1 base to trimming and J lost 8 bases; unmatched junction nucleotides: 4. DNA of the CDR3: TGTGCCAGCAGTTTATCTACAGGGGTCGGCTACACCTTC. Translating gives CASSLSTGVGYTF.

This clone was seen a handful of times. This chain connects TRBV4-1 to TRBJ1-4; D gene ambiguous. The CDR3 extends over 14 amino acids. V lost 5 bases to trimming and J lost 4 bases, with 11 bases between them. Germline assignment: CDR1 MGHRA and CDR2 YSYEKL. CDR3 protein: CASSFGGVNEKLFF. Written as DNA, the CDR3 is TGCGCCAGCAGCTTCGGCGGAGTTAATGAAAAACTGTTTTTT.

This chain links TRBV7-9 with TRBJ2-7, with TRBD2 identical over 15 bases. Per germline, CDR1 SEHNR and CDR2 FQNEAQ (reference sequence). The CDR3 runs to 15 residues. V was clipped by 4 bases and J by 6 bases; unmatched bases: 4. CDR3 DNA sequence: TGTGCCAGCAGCTCGGGGACTAGCGGGAGGTTCGAGCAGTACTTC. Protein sequence: CASSSGTSGRFEQYF.

This clone was recorded only once. CDR3 sequence (DNA): TGTGCCAGCTCACAAAGGGACGAAACCTCCTATTACGAGCAGTACTTC. Encoded protein: CASSQRDETSYYEQYF. The rearrangement links TRBV18 to TRBJ2-7; D tentatively fits TRBD1 or TRBD2 (5 bases each). There are 16 residues in the CDR3. CDR1 is KGHSH, CDR2 LQKENI, per germline. V was pared by 4 bases and J by 4 bases, with 20 bases between. Full variable domain (rest looked up from reference TRBV18 and TRBJ2-7): NAGVMQNPRHLVRRRGQEARLRCSPMKGHSHVYWYRQLPEEGLKFMVYLQKENIIDESGMPKERFSAEFPKEGPSILRIQQVVRGDSAAYFCASSQRDETSYYEQYFGPGTRLTVT.

The chain recombines TRBV7-9 with TRBJ2-1, with TRBD1 identical over 9 bases. Germline-derived CDR1 and CDR2 are SEHNR and FQNEAQ (reference sequence). The J segment lost 4 bases and the V segment lost 5 bases, leaving 6 bases of the junction unmatched. The length of the CDR3 is 15 residues. The CDR3 DNA follows: TGTGCCAGCAGCGGGGGACAGGGTACGTACAATGAGCAGTTCTTC. This sequence encodes CASSGGQGTYNEQFF.

J is TRBJ2-5 and V is TRBV5-1; 9 bases are shared with TRBD2. CDR3 length: 14 amino acids. Germline V gives CDR1 SGHRS, CDR2 YFSETQ. J was trimmed by 5 bases and V by 4 bases; bases with no gene match: 6. The CDR3 loop is CASSELAGEETQYF. The CDR3 DNA sequence: TGCGCCAGCAGCGAGTTAGCGGGAGAGGAGACCCAGTACTTC.

CDR3 loop: CAISEHLAGGFQETQYF. The CDR3 DNA is TGTGCCATCAGTGAACACCTAGCGGGGGGTTTTCAAGAGACCCAGTACTTC. The chain combines TRBV10-3 with TRBJ2-5; 11 bases line up with TRBD2. CDR3 length equals 17 residues. Germline V gives CDR1 ENHRY, CDR2 SYGVKD. Germline trimming cut 3 bases from V and 2 bases from J; bases unmatched to any gene: 8.

This clone has a handful of counts. The chain is built from TRBV7-2 and TRBJ2-3; 10 bases match TRBD2. This CDR3 region has 15 residues. J lost 2 bases, V lost 3 bases, and 2 bases had no gene match. CDR1 is SGHTA and CDR2 is FQGNSA in the germline V gene. The DNA of the CDR3 is TGTGCCAGCAGCTTTACTAGCGGGGCCACAGATACGCAGTATTTT. Translation: CASSFTSGATDTQYF.

The CDR3 sequence is CASSPPRRGGLTDTQYF. In DNA, the CDR3 is TGTGCCAGCAGCCCCCCCCGTCGCGGGGGCCTCACAGATACGCAGTATTTT. This chain connects TRBV7-6 to TRBJ2-3, with D tentatively TRBD2 (7 bases). Trimming left V 5 bases short and J 2 bases short, with 20 bases between. The CDR3 loop spans 17 amino acids. Per the germline V gene, CDR1 is SGHVS and CDR2 is FNYEAQ. Drawing the rest from reference TRBV7-6 and TRBJ2-3, the complete variable domain is GAGVSQSPRYKVTKRGQDVALRCDPISGHVSLYWYRQALGQGPEFLTYFNYEAQQDKSGLPNDRFSAERPEGSISTLTIQRTEQRDSAMYRCASSPPRRGGLTDTQYFGPGTRLTVL.

V is TRBV4-3 and J is TRBJ2-2, with 9 bases that match TRBD1. From germline, CDR1 is LGHNA and CDR2 YSLEER. CDR3 length: 15 amino acids. With 3 bases clipped from V and 7 bases from J, the junction kept 6 bases outside the gene matches. Here the CDR3 reads CASSQYRGQSGELFF. For the CDR3, the DNA is TGCGCCAGCAGCCAGTACAGGGGGCAAAGCGGGGAGCTGTTTTTT.

In its sample, this clone was seen once. The chain couples TRBV5-4 to TRBJ2-7; no reliable D call. This CDR3 is 14 amino acids long. CDR1 and CDR2 from the germline V gene are SGHNT and YYREEE (reference sequence). V was clipped by 3 bases and J by 3 bases, with 13 bases between them. The CDR3 reads CASSSTGEIYEQYF. The CDR3 coding sequence is TGTGCCAGCAGCTCGACCGGTGAGATCTACGAGCAGTACTTC.

V gene TRBV6-1 combines with J gene TRBJ2-1, with TRBD1 identical over 8 bases. The ends lost 3 bases at V and 8 bases at J; junction bases unmatched: 9. Germline CDR1 and CDR2: MNHNS and SASEGT. The CDR3 is 15 residues long. CDR3 loop: CASSEPGQVRYEQFF. In nucleotides, the CDR3 is TGTGCCAGCAGTGAGCCGGGACAGGTCAGGTATGAGCAGTTCTTC.

The V call is TRBV7-2, the J call TRBJ2-3, with 7 bases that match TRBD2. V lost 5 bases and J lost 1; bases outside the gene matches: 9. This CDR3 contains 16 residues. Germline CDR1 and CDR2: SGHTA and FQGNSA. DNA of the CDR3: TGTGCCAGCAGCCGTCAGGCTAGCGGACGCACAGATACGCAGTATTTT. It specifies CASSRQASGRTDTQYF.

The V call is TRBV9, the J call TRBJ1-1, with 7 bases fitting TRBD1. The trim removed 3 bases at V and 4 bases at J, leaving 18 bases unmatched. The germline CDR1 and CDR2 sequences are SGDLS and YYNGEE. This CDR3 is 18 amino acids long. The CDR3 reads CASSAPQARGRGATEAFF. The CDR3 DNA reads TGTGCCAGCAGCGCCCCCCAGGCAAGGGGGCGTGGGGCCACTGAAGCTTTCTTT.